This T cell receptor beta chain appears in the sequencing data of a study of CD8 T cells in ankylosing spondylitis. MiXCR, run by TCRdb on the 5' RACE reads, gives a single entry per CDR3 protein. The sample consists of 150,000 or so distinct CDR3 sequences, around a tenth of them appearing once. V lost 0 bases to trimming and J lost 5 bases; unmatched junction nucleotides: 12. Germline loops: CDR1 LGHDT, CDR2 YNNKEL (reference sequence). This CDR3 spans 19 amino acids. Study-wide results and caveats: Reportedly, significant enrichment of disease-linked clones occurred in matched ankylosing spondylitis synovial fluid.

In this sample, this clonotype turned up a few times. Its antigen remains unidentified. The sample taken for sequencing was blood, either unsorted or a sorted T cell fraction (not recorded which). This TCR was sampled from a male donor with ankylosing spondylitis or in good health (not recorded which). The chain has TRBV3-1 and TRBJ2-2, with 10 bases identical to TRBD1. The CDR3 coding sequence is TGTGCCAGCAGCCAAGATAGGGCGAACCGGGACAGGGGTACCGGGGAGCTGTTTTTT. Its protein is CASSQDRANRDRGTGELFF. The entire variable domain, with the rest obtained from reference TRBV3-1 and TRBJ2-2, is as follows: DTAVSQTPKYLVTQMGNDKSIKCEQNLGHDTMYWYKQDSKKFLKIMFSYNNKELIINETVPNRFSPKSPDKAHLNLHINSLELGDSAVYFCASSQDRANRDRGTGELFFGEGSRLTVL.